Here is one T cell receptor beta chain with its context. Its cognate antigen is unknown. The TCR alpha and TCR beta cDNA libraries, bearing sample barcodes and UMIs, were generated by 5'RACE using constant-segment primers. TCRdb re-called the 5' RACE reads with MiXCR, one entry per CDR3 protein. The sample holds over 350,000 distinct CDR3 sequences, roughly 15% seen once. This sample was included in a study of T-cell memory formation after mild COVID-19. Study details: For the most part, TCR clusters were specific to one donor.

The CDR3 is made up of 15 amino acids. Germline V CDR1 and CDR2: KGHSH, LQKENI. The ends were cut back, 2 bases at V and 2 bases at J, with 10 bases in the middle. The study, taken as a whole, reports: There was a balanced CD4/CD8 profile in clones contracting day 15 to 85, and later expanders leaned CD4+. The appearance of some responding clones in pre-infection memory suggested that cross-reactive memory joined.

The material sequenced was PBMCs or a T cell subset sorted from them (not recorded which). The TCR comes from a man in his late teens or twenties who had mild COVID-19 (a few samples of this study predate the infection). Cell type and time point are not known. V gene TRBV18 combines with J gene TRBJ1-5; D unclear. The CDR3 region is CASSPSDGGNQPQHF. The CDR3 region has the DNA TGTGCCAGCTCACCATCGGATGGCGGCAATCAGCCCCAGCATTTT.